This TCR beta chain is drawn from a study of beta chain features in type 1 diabetes. Trimming shortened V by 2 bases and J by 7 bases, and 11 bases separated the two germline ends. The CDR3 spans 13 residues. Germline CDR1 reads PRHDT; CDR2 reads FYEKMQ (reference sequence). Findings and limits, study-wide: The naive, central memory and Treg TCRB repertoires of patients appeared to be more similar to one another than those of healthy donors.

Turning to this clone: Antigen specificity is unknown.

Every bit of the isolated RNA underwent reverse transcription, so sequencing read expressed TCRB transcripts. Sequencing used immunoSEQ multiplex PCR; TCRdb keeps in-frame clones, though not all of them. The profile shows some 330,000 clones, approximately 9.9% of them singletons. This chain joins TRBV13 and TRBJ1-1; D gene unclear. The clonotype was recovered from a young woman in good health. The sample taken for sequencing was naive CD4+ T cells from blood. The CDR3 DNA is TGTGCCAGCAGCTTAAGCCCCATTGATGAAGCTTTCTTT. Its protein is CASSLSPIDEAFF.